Presented here are 14 T cell receptor beta chains from one specimen sequenced in a study of blood T cell repertoires in COVID-19. Sequenced by immunoSEQ multiplex PCR; TCRdb stores in-frame clones only, minus some. The sample has about 200,000 clones; 86% are singletons. The sequencing input was PBMCs or T cells enriched from blood (not recorded which). The receptors were gathered from a man aged 40-55 years with acute COVID-19.

The V gene is TRBV3-1 (or the pseudogene TRBV3-2), the J gene TRBJ2-3; D is unresolved. Trimming cost V 8 bases and J 5 bases, with 8 bases left between them. CDR3 length: 11 amino acids. Looked up from germline, CDR1 is LGHDT and CDR2 is YNNKEL (reference sequence). The DNA of the CDR3 is TGTGCCAGCCGGGTGCGAGATACGCAGTATTTT. Translating gives CASRVRDTQYF.

V and J are TRBV24-1 and TRBJ1-6; D is undetermined. Trimming removed 2 bases at V and 5 bases at J, with 9 bases between. CDR1 KGHDR and CDR2 SFDVKD come from the germline V gene. The CDR3 runs to 15 residues. Here the CDR3 DNA reads TGTGCCACCAGTGATTCAGAGCGTGATAATTCACCCCTCCACTTT. This gives the protein CATSDSERDNSPLHF.

The V and J genes are TRBV30 and TRBJ2-4; TRBD2 agrees at 13 bases. The germline V gene has CDR1 GTSNPN and CDR2 SVGIG (reference sequence). The CDR3 runs to 16 residues. The V and J ends lost 2 bases and 4 bases, in that order; junction bases with no gene match: 5. CDR3 DNA sequence: TGTGCCTGGAGTCGCGGACTAGCGGGAGTAAAAAACATTCAGTACTTC. Protein: CAWSRGLAGVKNIQYF.

The chain links TRBV2 to TRBJ2-7; D gene ambiguous. The germline gives CDR1 SNHLY, CDR2 FYNNEI. Trimming took 2 bases from V and 2 from J, leaving 7 bases between them. This CDR3 is built from 13 residues. The DNA for the CDR3 is TGTGCCAGCAGTGAACAGGCAGCCTACGAGCAGTACTTC. It yields the protein CASSEQAAYEQYF.

The chain combines TRBV5-6 with TRBJ1-4, with a tentative D call TRBD1 (5 bases). Germline CDR1 is SGHDT and CDR2 is YYEEEE. Trimming removed 6 bases at V and 8 bases at J, with 11 bases between. CDR3 length: 12 amino acids. The CDR3 region is CASITPGEKLFF. In DNA form, the CDR3 reads TGTGCCAGCATCACACCAGGGGAAAAACTGTTTTTT.

Worth noting for this clone: Its ends do not fully match the called genes, so a read error is possible. This chain connects TRBV4-1 to TRBJ2-7; the match to TRBD2 covers 9 bases. This CDR3 contains 16 residues. Germline values: CDR1 MGHRA, CDR2 YSYEKL. The CDR3 DNA follows: TGCGCCAGCAGCCTGGAGAGCGGGAGGAGCTCCCACGAGCAGTACTTC. Translation: CASSLESGRSSHEQYF.

The gene calls are TRBV6-5 and TRBJ2-7; weak D call: TRBD1 (5 bases). The length of the CDR3 is 12 residues. Trimming took 8 bases from V and 1 from J, leaving 9 bases between them. The V gene's germline CDR1 is MNHEY and CDR2 SVGAGI. Here the CDR3 reads CASGAVSYEQYF. The CDR3, as DNA: TGTGCCAGCGGGGCGGTTTCCTACGAGCAGTACTTC.

This chain uses TRBV2 with TRBJ1-1, with D uncertain. CDR1 and CDR2 (germline): SNHLY, FYNNEI. The CDR3 is made up of 14 amino acids. Trimming pared 4 bases from V and 2 bases from J, leaving 11 bases between. CDR3 sequence reads: CASSGGAFNTEAFF. The CDR3 nucleotides read TGTGCCAGCAGTGGGGGAGCCTTTAACACTGAAGCTTTCTTT.

As to this clone: In the same sample, other DNA sequences code for this CDR3. The chain employs TRBV24-1 and TRBJ2-7; D is unresolved. The germline V gene encodes CDR1 KGHDR and CDR2 SFDVKD. The CDR3 sequence is 14 residues long. V was pared by 5 bases and J by 0 bases, with 10 bases between. CDR3 sequence: CATSGSGTSYEQYF. As DNA, the CDR3 is TGTGCCACCAGTGGGTCAGGTACCTCCTACGAGCAGTACTTC.

For the CDR3, the DNA is TGCGCCAGCAGCTCAAACGGACTCTCAGACTACACCTTC. Encoded protein: CASSSNGLSDYTF. The genes are TRBV5-1 and TRBJ1-2, with D unresolved. V was trimmed by 3 bases and J by 10 bases, leaving 16 bases between them. This CDR3 comprises 13 residues. The V gene's germline CDR1 is SGHRS and CDR2 YFSETQ.

The chain links TRBV4-3 to TRBJ2-7; D perhaps matches TRBD1 (5 bases). CDR1 LGHNA and CDR2 YSLEER come from the germline V gene. This CDR3 spans 15 amino acids. V shed 2 bases and J shed 4 bases, with 15 bases lying between them. The CDR3 here is CASSQSRGSSYEQYF. CDR3 bases: TGCGCCAGCAGCCAATCAAGGGGAAGCAGTTACGAGCAGTACTTC.

The V call is TRBV28, the J call TRBJ2-1, with unresolved D. CDR3 length: 13 residues. V dropped 3 bases and J dropped 6 bases, with 9 bases sitting between them. Per the germline V gene, CDR1 is MDHEN and CDR2 is SYDVKM. For the CDR3, the DNA is TGTGCCAGCAGTTTGCATCGGTCCAATGAGCAGTTCTTC. Translation gives CASSLHRSNEQFF. Drawing the rest from reference TRBV28 and TRBJ2-1, the complete variable domain is DVKVTQSSRYLVKRTGEKVFLECVQDMDHENMFWYRQDPGLGLRLIYFSYDVKMKEKGDIPEGYSVSREKKERFSLILESASTNQTSMYLCASSLHRSNEQFFGPGTRLTVL.

This clone was detected only once. V usage is TRBV9 and J usage is TRBJ2-4; TRBD2 aligns across 10 bases. Trimming cost V 4 bases and J 0 bases; bases outside gene matches: 4. The germline CDR1 and CDR2 sequences are SGDLS and YYNGEE. CDR3 size: 16 residues. The CDR3 nucleotides are TGTGCCAGCAGCCCCCGGACTAGCGGAGCCAAAAACATTCAGTACTTC. Translating gives CASSPRTSGAKNIQYF. Looking up the rest from reference TRBV9 and TRBJ2-4 gives the full variable domain: DSGVTQTPKHLITATGQRVTLRCSPRSGDLSVYWYQQSLDQGLQFLIQYYNGEERAKGNILERFSAQQFPDLHSELNLSSLELGDSALYFCASSPRTSGAKNIQYFGAGTRLSVL.

The chain joins TRBV10-3 to TRBJ1-3; D is possibly TRBD1 (5 bases). Looked up from germline, CDR1 is ENHRY and CDR2 is SYGVKD. V shed 6 bases and J shed 2 bases, with 11 bases lying between them. The CDR3 loop spans 14 amino acids. CDR3 sequence (DNA): TGTGCCATCAGCCAGACAGATGCTGGAAACACCATATATTTT. As protein: CAISQTDAGNTIYF.